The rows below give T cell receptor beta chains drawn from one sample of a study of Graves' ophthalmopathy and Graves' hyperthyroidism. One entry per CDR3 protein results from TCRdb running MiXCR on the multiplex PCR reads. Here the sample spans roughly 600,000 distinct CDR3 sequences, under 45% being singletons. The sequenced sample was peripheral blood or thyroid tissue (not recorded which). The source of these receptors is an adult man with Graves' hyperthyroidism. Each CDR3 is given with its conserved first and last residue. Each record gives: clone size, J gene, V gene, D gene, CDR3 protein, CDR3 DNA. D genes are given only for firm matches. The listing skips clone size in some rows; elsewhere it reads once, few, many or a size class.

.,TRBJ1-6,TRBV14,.,CASSQGSSYNSPLHF,TGTGCCAGCAGCCAAGGGAGCTCCTATAATTCACCCCTCCACTTT
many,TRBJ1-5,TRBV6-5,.,CASSPYSLSGTKPQHF,TGTGCCAGCAGTCCTTACTCCCTTTCCGGGACGAAGCCCCAGCATTTT
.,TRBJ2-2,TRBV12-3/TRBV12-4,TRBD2,CASSSGGAGELFF,TGTGCCAGCAGTTCCGGGGGGGCCGGCGAGCTGTTTTTT
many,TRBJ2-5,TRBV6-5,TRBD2,CASSRTSGSVETQYF,TGTGCCAGCAGCAGGACTAGCGGGAGTGTAGAGACCCAGTACTTC
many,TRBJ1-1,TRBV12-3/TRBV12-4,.,CASSVQENTEAFF,TGTGCCAGCAGTGTACAGGAGAACACTGAAGCTTTCTTT
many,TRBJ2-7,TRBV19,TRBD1,CASSRDRGHEQYF,TGTGCCAGTAGCCGGGACAGGGGGCACGAGCAGTACTTC
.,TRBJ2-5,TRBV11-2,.,CASSLDPPGVGDPRETQYF,TGTGCCAGCAGCTTAGACCCCCCTGGGGTGGGGGATCCCCGGGAGACCCAGTACTTC
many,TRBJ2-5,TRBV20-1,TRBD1,CSAATGYQETQYF,TGCAGTGCTGCGACAGGGTACCAAGAGACCCAGTACTTC
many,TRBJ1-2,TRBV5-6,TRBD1,CASSFGTGGGYTF,TGTGCCAGCAGCTTTGGGACAGGTGGTGGCTACACCTTC
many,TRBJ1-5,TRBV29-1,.,CSAAGPTNQPQHF,TGCAGCGCCGCCGGGCCAACTAATCAGCCCCAGCATTTT
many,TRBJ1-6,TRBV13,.,CASSLADVYSPLHF,TGTGCCAGCAGCTTAGCTGACGTATATTCACCCCTCCACTTT
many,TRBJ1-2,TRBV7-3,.,CASSLTPRVWCYTF,TGTGCCAGCAGCTTAACCCCCCGGGTCTGGTGCTACACCTTC
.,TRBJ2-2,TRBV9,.,CASSPPSGPGELFF,TGTGCCAGCTCACCCCCGTCCGGGCCCGGGGAGCTGTTTTTT